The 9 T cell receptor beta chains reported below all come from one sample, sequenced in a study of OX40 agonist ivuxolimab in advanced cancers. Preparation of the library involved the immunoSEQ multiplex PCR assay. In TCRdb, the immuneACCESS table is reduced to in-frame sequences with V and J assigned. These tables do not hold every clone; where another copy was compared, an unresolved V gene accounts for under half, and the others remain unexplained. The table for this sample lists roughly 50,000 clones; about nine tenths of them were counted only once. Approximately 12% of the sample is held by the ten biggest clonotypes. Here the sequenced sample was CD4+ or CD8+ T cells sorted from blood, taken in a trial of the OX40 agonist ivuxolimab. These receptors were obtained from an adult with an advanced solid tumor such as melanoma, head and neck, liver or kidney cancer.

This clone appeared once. This chain's CDR3 is CASSILSAEGNEQFF. The CDR3 DNA follows: TGTGCCAGTAGTATCTTGTCAGCCGAGGGCAATGAGCAGTTCTTC. The chain is built from TRBV19 and TRBJ2-1; perhaps TRBD2 as D (5 bases). The CDR3 loop spans 15 amino acids. Germline V gives CDR1 LNHDA, CDR2 SQIVND (reference sequence). The V end lost 3 bases, the J end lost 6 bases, and 15 bases lay between the germline ends.

The CDR3 DNA follows: TGCGCCAGCAGCTTGGCCGGGACAGGGGCCGGGACCCAGTACTTC. Residues: CASSLAGTGAGTQYF. V is TRBV5-1 and J is TRBJ2-5; 10 bases align to TRBD1. The CDR3 runs 15 residues. V was clipped by 0 bases and J by 7 bases; unmatched bases: 6. Germline CDR1 and CDR2: SGHRS and YFSETQ.

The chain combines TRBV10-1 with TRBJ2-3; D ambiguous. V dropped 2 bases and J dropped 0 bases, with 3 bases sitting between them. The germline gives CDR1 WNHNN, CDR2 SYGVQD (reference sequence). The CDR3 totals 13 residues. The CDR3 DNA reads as TGCGCCAGCAGTGAGCCTAGCACAGATACGCAGTATTTT. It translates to CASSEPSTDTQYF.

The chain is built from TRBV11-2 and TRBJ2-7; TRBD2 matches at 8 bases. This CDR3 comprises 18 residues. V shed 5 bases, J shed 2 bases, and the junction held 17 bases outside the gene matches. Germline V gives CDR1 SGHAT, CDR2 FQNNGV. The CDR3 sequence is CASSPVGRSSGIPYEQYF. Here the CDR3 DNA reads TGTGCCAGCAGCCCCGTGGGGCGCAGTAGCGGGATCCCCTACGAGCAGTACTTC.

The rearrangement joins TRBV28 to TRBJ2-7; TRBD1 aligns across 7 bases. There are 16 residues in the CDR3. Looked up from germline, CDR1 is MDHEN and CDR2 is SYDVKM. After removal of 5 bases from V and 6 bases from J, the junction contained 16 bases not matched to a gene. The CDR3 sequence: CASSDLGQSNPFEQYF. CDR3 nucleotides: TGTGCCAGCAGTGACCTGGGACAGTCAAATCCCTTCGAGCAGTACTTC.

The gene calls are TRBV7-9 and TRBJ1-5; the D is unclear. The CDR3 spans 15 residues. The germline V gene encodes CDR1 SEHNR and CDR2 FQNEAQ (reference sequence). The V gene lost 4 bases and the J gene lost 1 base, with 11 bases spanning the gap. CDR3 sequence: CASSSRSLSNQPQHF. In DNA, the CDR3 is TGTGCCAGCAGCTCTCGCTCATTGAGCAATCAGCCCCAGCATTTT.

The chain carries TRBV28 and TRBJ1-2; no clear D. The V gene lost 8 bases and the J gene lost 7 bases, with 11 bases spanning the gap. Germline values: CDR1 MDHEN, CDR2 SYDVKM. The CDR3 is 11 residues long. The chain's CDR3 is CASGEIRGYTF. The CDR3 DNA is TGTGCCAGCGGGGAAATCCGTGGCTACACCTTC.

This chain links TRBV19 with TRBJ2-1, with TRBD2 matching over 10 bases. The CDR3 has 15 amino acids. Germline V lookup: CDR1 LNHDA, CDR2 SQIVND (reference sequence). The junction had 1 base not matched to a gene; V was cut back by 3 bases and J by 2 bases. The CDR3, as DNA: TGTGCCAGTAGTATTGGACTAGCGGCCTACAATGAGCAGTTCTTC. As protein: CASSIGLAAYNEQFF.

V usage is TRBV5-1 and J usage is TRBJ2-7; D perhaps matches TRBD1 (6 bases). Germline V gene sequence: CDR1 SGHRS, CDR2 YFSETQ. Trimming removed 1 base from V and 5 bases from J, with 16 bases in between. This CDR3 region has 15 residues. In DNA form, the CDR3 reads TGCGCCAGCAGCTTGAGCAACCAGGGGTTCCACGAGCAGTACTTC. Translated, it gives CASSLSNQGFHEQYF.